Presented here are 20 T cell receptor beta chains from one specimen sequenced in a study of shared clonotypes between healthy human individuals. Assay: immunoSEQ multiplex PCR; the TCRdb copy retains only in-frame clones and omits some. The table includes 2 million to 2.5 million clones, under 95% detected once. Input material: naive CD4+ T cells from PBMCs. Regarding subset: CD45RA+ positively selected. These TCRs come from a young man in good health. Some clones in this sample may be carry-over from other donors' samples.

This sequence joins TRBV7-2 and TRBJ1-1; D ambiguous. V lost 7 bases and J 3 bases, leaving 21 bases between the germline ends. Germline V lookup: CDR1 SGHTA, CDR2 FQGNSA. This CDR3 spans 16 amino acids. CDR3 loop: CASNGRSGGPDTEAFF. The CDR3 coding sequence is TGTGCCAGCAACGGGCGTTCGGGTGGGCCGGACACTGAAGCTTTCTTT.

The V call is TRBV15, the J call TRBJ2-1; 11 positions match TRBD2. This CDR3 has 17 amino acids. Germline CDR1 LNHNV, CDR2 YYDKDF (reference sequence). Unmatched junction bases numbered 13, after V lost 3 bases and J lost 9 bases. CDR3 sequence (DNA): TGTGCCACCAGCAGCCCAACCTTAGCGGGAGGGCCGGGTGAGCAGTTCTTC. This gives the protein CATSSPTLAGGPGEQFF.

A single count supports this clone. The J gene is TRBJ1-1, the V gene TRBV5-1; D gene unclear. V was pared by 0 bases and J by 5 bases, with 11 bases between. Germline CDR1 and CDR2: SGHRS and YFSETQ. The CDR3 is 14 amino acids. The CDR3 sequence is CASSLVRVGTEAFF. The CDR3 nucleotides are TGCGCCAGCAGCTTGGTGAGGGTGGGAACTGAAGCTTTCTTT. Combining the CDR3 with reference TRBV5-1 and TRBJ1-1 gives the whole variable domain KAGVTQTPRYLIKTRGQQVTLSCSPISGHRSVSWYQQTPGQGLQFLFEYFSETQRNKGNFPGRFSGRQFSNSRSEMNVSTLELGDSALYLCASSLVRVGTEAFFGQGTRLTVV.

This chain connects TRBV7-9 to TRBJ1-4; D is undetermined. Germline CDR1 SEHNR, CDR2 FQNEAQ (reference sequence). Trimming left V 5 bases short and J 8 bases short, with 15 bases between. The CDR3 is made up of 14 amino acids. CDR3 amino acids: CASSPSGGSEKLFF. As DNA, the CDR3 is TGTGCCAGCAGCCCCTCGGGTGGGTCCGAAAAACTGTTTTTT.

The rearrangement uses TRBV6-6 and TRBJ1-5; D not certain. This CDR3 has 16 amino acids. V was pared by 6 bases and J by 6 bases, with 21 bases between. Germline-derived CDR1 and CDR2 are MNHNY and SVGAGI (reference sequence). The CDR3 region has the DNA TGTGCCAGCAGCCCTAGGGCAAGTGTTAGTAGTCAGCCCCAGCATTTT. It encodes CASSPRASVSSQPQHF.

This chain connects TRBV5-6 to TRBJ1-2; D is unresolved. Germline V lookup: CDR1 SGHDT, CDR2 YYEEEE. The CDR3 spans 14 residues. The ends were cut back, 4 bases at V and 2 bases at J, with 12 bases in the middle. The CDR3 reads CASSPIQPNYGYTF. The CDR3 DNA follows: TGTGCCAGCAGCCCGATTCAGCCAAACTATGGCTACACCTTC.

This clone was seen a single time. Other nucleotide sequences from this sample produce the same CDR3. The V gene is TRBV5-1, the J gene TRBJ2-1, with 8 nucleotides matching TRBD2. With V trimmed by 0 bases and J by 0 bases, 2 bases remained unmatched. Germline values: CDR1 SGHRS, CDR2 YFSETQ. CDR3 size: 16 residues. The CDR3 sequence is CASSLVAGGSYNEQFF. The CDR3 DNA reads as TGCGCCAGCAGCTTGGTTGCGGGAGGCTCCTACAATGAGCAGTTCTTC.

Remarks on this clone: Additional DNA sequences in this sample encode the identical CDR3. This chain connects TRBV29-1 to TRBJ2-3; D is ambiguous. Trimming left V 4 bases short and J 2 bases short, with 7 bases between. CDR3 length equals 12 residues. CDR1 is SQVTM and CDR2 is ANQGSEA in the germline V gene. The CDR3 is CSVVLNTDTQYF. For the CDR3, the DNA is TGCAGCGTTGTACTAAACACAGATACGCAGTATTTT.

The rearrangement uses TRBV6-5 and TRBJ1-2; 7 bases are shared with TRBD1. Trimming cost V 10 bases and J 0 bases; bases outside gene matches: 8. The germline gives CDR1 MNHEY, CDR2 SVGAGI. This CDR3 is built from 14 residues. The CDR3 DNA reads as TGTGCCACCTCGACAGGGCCAACTAACTATGGCTACACCTTC. Amino acid sequence: CATSTGPTNYGYTF.

J is TRBJ2-5 and V is TRBV5-1, with D possibly being TRBD2 (5 bases). This CDR3 contains 14 residues. Germline loops: CDR1 SGHRS, CDR2 YFSETQ. V was clipped by 5 bases and J by 5 bases, with 16 bases between them. CDR3 loop: CASRPSSGGETQYF. CDR3 sequence (DNA): TGCGCCAGCAGGCCTTCAAGTGGCGGGGAGACCCAGTACTTC.

This clone has just one count. This chain connects TRBV19 to TRBJ2-2; TRBD2 matches at 12 bases. The trim removed 7 bases at V and 7 bases at J, leaving 7 bases unmatched. This CDR3 is built from 15 residues. In germline, CDR1 is LNHDA, CDR2 SQIVND (reference sequence). As DNA, the CDR3 is TGTGCCAGTAAGCTGCCTAGCGGGAGGGGCGGGGAGCTGTTTTTT. Translation gives CASKLPSGRGGELFF.

The chain employs TRBV7-9 and TRBJ2-7; TRBD1 matches at 9 bases. The ends lost 4 bases at V and 5 bases at J; junction bases unmatched: 6. CDR3 length: 14 residues. Germline loops: CDR1 SEHNR, CDR2 FQNEAQ (reference sequence). The DNA for the CDR3 is TGTGCCAGCAGCTCCGGACAGGGGATCAACGAGCAGTACTTC. This sequence encodes CASSSGQGINEQYF.

The chain joins TRBV4-2 to TRBJ2-3; TRBD2 matches at 8 bases. Germline assignment: CDR1 LGHNA and CDR2 YNFKEQ. This CDR3 spans 14 amino acids. J lost 4 bases, V lost 5 bases, and 5 bases had no gene match. The CDR3 spells CASSNRAGADTQYF. In DNA, the CDR3 is TGTGCCAGCAGCAACCGAGCGGGAGCAGATACGCAGTATTTT.

This chain joins TRBV19 and TRBJ2-7; the D call may be TRBD1 or TRBD2 (5 bases each). Trimming removed 5 bases at V and 7 bases at J, with 18 bases between. Germline CDR1 and CDR2: LNHDA and SQIVND (reference sequence). The CDR3 contains 14 residues. The CDR3 DNA is TGTGCCAGTAGTCTCCGGGACGGGTTATTAGAGCAGTACTTC. Residues: CASSLRDGLLEQYF.

The chain employs TRBV7-2 and TRBJ1-1; 7 bases align to TRBD1. Germline-derived CDR1 and CDR2 are SGHTA and FQGNSA. CDR3 length equals 15 residues. Unmatched junction bases numbered 6, after V lost 5 bases and J lost 0 bases. This CDR3 is CASSANRGVNTEAFF. The CDR3 nucleotides are TGTGCCAGCAGCGCAAACAGGGGCGTGAACACTGAAGCTTTCTTT. The full variable domain, completed using reference TRBV7-2 and TRBJ1-1, is GAGVSQSPSNKVTEKGKDVELRCDPISGHTALYWYRQSLGQGLEFLIYFQGNSAPDKSGLPSDRFSAERTGGSVSTLTIQRTQQEDSAVYLCASSANRGVNTEAFFGQGTRLTVV.

CDR3 sequence reads: CASRKDRSKGAFF. CDR3 nucleotides: TGTGCCAGCAGGAAGGACAGGTCTAAGGGAGCTTTCTTT. V and J are TRBV6-1 and TRBJ1-1; 7 bases line up with TRBD1. Losses at the gene ends were 6 bases for V and 10 bases for J; bases not matched to a gene: 11. This CDR3 has 13 residues. Germline CDR1 MNHNS, CDR2 SASEGT.

This rearrangement joins TRBV15 to TRBJ1-5; 11 bases match TRBD1. J was trimmed by 0 bases and V by 1 base; bases with no gene match: 5. From germline, CDR1 is LNHNV and CDR2 YYDKDF (reference sequence). The CDR3 consists of 18 residues. As DNA, the CDR3 is TGTGCCACCAGCAGAGGCCGGGACAGGGGGTATAGCAATCAGCCCCAGCATTTT. Its translation: CATSRGRDRGYSNQPQHF.

The V gene is TRBV15, the J gene TRBJ2-1; D is possibly TRBD2 (6 bases). The V end was cut by 5 bases, the J end by 10 bases, with 15 bases between. The germline CDR1 and CDR2 sequences are LNHNV and YYDKDF (reference sequence). The CDR3 consists of 13 residues. The CDR3 protein is CATSGGLLGEQFF. CDR3 nucleotides: TGTGCCACCAGCGGGGGGTTATTGGGCGAGCAGTTCTTC.

The V and J genes are TRBV15 and TRBJ2-2, with TRBD2 identical over 9 bases. Germline CDR1 is LNHNV and CDR2 is YYDKDF (reference sequence). The CDR3 covers 16 residues. J gave up 6 bases and V 5 bases, and 10 bases lay outside the gene matches. The CDR3 loop reads CATSPEGTSIAGELFF. CDR3 sequence (DNA): TGTGCCACCAGCCCTGAGGGGACTAGCATAGCCGGGGAGCTGTTTTTT.

A single count supports this clone. Other nucleotide sequences from this sample produce the same CDR3. The chain joins TRBV28 to TRBJ2-7; 7 bases fit TRBD2. The germline gives CDR1 MDHEN, CDR2 SYDVKM. The CDR3 spans 13 residues. V gave up 3 bases and J gave up 4 bases; unmatched junction bases: 3. The CDR3 nucleotides are TGTGCCAGCAGTTTGGGCGGGAGTTACGAGCAGTACTTC. It specifies CASSLGGSYEQYF.